The clone carrying this T cell receptor beta chain was observed many times. Its antigen remains unknown. This sample stems from a study of T-cell reconstitution after alpha-beta-depleted transplantation in children. General observations from the study: Surviving thymic progenitors and recipient T cells were the source of high TCRbeta diversity at day 60 in some patients. Expanded clones from the graft, numbering several hundred, reportedly supplied alpha-beta T cells about two months after transplant. After one year, T-cell counts and TCRbeta diversity mostly came from new T cells.

During its preparation, the TCRbeta library received unique molecular identifiers. From the PCR reads, TCRdb called clonotypes with MiXCR, one entry per CDR3 protein. The sample has around 700,000 distinct CDR3 sequences, around 14% seen once; the top ten hold 0.79%. The germline CDR1 and CDR2 sequences are DFQATT and SNEGSKA (reference sequence). V lost 6 bases and J 3 bases, leaving 20 bases between the germline ends. The length of the CDR3 is 15 residues. The chain is built from TRBV20-1 and TRBJ2-5; maybe TRBD2 (6 bases). This receptor was obtained from a girl aged 2 to 10 with congenital amegakaryocytic thrombocytopenia, due to receive a stem cell transplant. The sequencing used PBMCs, collected before TCRalphabeta/CD19-depleted stem cell transplant. As DNA, the CDR3 is TGCAGTGCGCAGAAGAGCGGGCCCTTAGAAGAGACCCAGTACTTC. Its protein product is CSAQKSGPLEETQYF.